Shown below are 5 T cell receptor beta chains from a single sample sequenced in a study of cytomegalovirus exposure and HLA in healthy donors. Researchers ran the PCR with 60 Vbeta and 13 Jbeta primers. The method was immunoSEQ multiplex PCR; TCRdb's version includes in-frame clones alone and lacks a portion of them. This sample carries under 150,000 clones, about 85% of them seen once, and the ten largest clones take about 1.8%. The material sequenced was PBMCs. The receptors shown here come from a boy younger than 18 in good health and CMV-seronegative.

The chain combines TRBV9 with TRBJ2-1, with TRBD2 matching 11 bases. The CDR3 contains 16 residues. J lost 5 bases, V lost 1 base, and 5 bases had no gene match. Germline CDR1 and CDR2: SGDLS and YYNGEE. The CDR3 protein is CASSVTSGSRDNEQFF. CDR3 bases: TGTGCCAGCAGCGTAACTAGCGGGAGTAGAGACAATGAGCAGTTCTTC. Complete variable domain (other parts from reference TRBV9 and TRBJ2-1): DSGVTQTPKHLITATGQRVTLRCSPRSGDLSVYWYQQSLDQGLQFLIQYYNGEERAKGNILERFSAQQFPDLHSELNLSSLELGDSALYFCASSVTSGSRDNEQFFGPGTRLTVL.

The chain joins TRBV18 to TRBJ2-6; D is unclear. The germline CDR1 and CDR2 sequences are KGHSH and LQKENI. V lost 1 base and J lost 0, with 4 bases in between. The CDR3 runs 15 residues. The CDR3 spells CASSPQSSGANVLTF. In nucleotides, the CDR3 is TGTGCCAGCTCACCACAGAGCTCTGGGGCCAACGTCCTGACTTTC.

The DNA for the CDR3 is TGTGCCAGCAGTTTAGTCGCACAGGGGGCTGAAGCTTTCTTT. Its protein product is CASSLVAQGAEAFF. The chain uses TRBV27 and TRBJ1-1; 8 bases agree with TRBD1. CDR1 and CDR2 from the germline V gene are MNHEY and SMNVEV (reference sequence). The CDR3 has 14 amino acids. The trim removed 2 bases at V and 6 bases at J, leaving 5 bases unmatched.

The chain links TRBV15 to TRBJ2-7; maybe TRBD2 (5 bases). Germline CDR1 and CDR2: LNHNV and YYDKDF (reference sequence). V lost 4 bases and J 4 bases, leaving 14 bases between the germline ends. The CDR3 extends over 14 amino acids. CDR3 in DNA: TGTGCCACCAGCACGGGGAGCGGAGATTACGAGCAGTACTTC. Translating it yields CATSTGSGDYEQYF.

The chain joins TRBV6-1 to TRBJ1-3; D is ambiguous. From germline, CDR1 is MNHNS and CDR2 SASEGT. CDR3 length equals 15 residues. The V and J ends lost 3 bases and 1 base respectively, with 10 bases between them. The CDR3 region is CASSESSGSGNTIYF. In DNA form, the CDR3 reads TGTGCCAGCAGTGAGAGTTCGGGATCTGGAAACACCATATATTTT.